These 10 T cell receptor beta chains originate from one sample sequenced in a study of tumor and adjacent non-tumor tissue in lung cancer. RNA was extracted from bulk tissue without any cell sorting. A modified ARM-PCR protocol with three rounds of nested PCR amplified TCRbeta. In TCRdb, the multiplex PCR reads were re-called with MiXCR into one record per CDR3 protein. This table has roughly 65,000 distinct CDR3 sequences, about 60% appearing once. Sequenced input: lung tumor tissue. These receptors all stem from a man in his fifties with non-small cell lung cancer.

Regarding this clonotype: With a much larger clone just one base away, this may be a read error. In this CDR3 the conserved last residue, phenylalanine or tryptophan, is missing, so a read error is likely. This CDR3 is CATSDRSRGQETQYS. The CDR3 DNA follows: TGTGCCACCAGTGATCGTTCGAGGGGACAAGAGACCCAGTACTCC. The J gene is TRBJ2-5, the V gene TRBV24-1; D is perhaps TRBD1 or TRBD2 (5 bases each). Trimming shortened V by 3 bases and J by 2 bases, and 12 bases separated the two germline ends. The CDR3 is made up of 15 amino acids. In germline, CDR1 is KGHDR, CDR2 SFDVKD.

With respect to this clonotype: A read error may produce the germline difference seen at one junction end. DNA for the CDR3: TGTGTCATCAGTGTTAGGGAAGACAATGAGCAGTTCTTC. This translates into CVISVREDNEQFF. The chain carries TRBV10-3 and TRBJ2-1; D is unclear. CDR1 ENHRY and CDR2 SYGVKD come from the germline V gene. There are 13 residues in the CDR3.

Turning to this clonotype: A clone one base away is much larger, so this may be a read error. V is TRBV12-3 or TRBV12-4 and J is TRBJ2-3; the D gene is possibly TRBD1 (7 bases). This CDR3 contains 15 residues. The CDR3 reads CASSFRQGGTDSQYF. The CDR3 nucleotides read TGTGCCAGCAGTTTTCGACAGGGAGGCACAGATTCGCAGTATTTT.

The count of this clonotype is one. At one boundary the junction diverges from the germline segment, which might be a read error. V gene TRBV6-5 combines with J gene TRBJ2-1, with D tentatively TRBD2 (6 bases). The CDR3 sequence is 15 residues long. Germline CDR1 reads MNHEY; CDR2 reads SVGAGI. CDR3 in amino acids: CTSSVLAGAYNEQLF. The CDR3 DNA sequence: TGTACCAGCAGTGTACTAGCCGGAGCGTACAATGAGCAGCTCTTC.

Written as DNA, the CDR3 is TGTGCCAGTAGCCCATCTGGCGGGGGCGCTTATGAGCAGTTCTTC. Amino acid sequence: CASSPSGGGAYEQFF. The genes are TRBV11-2 and TRBJ2-1, with D maybe TRBD2 (7 bases). The CDR3 totals 15 residues. The V end was cut by 9 bases, the J end by 8 bases, with 23 bases between. Germline V gives CDR1 SGHAT, CDR2 FQNNGV.

This clonotype is labeled medium-sized. The gene calls are TRBV6-5 and TRBJ1-2; maybe TRBD1 (5 bases). CDR3 length equals 14 residues. Germline V gives CDR1 MNHEY, CDR2 SVGAGI. V was trimmed by 8 bases and J by 1 base, leaving 14 bases between them. CDR3 DNA: TGTGCCAGCCGCTCGTGGGGGGTTAACTATGGCTACACCTTC. It is translated as CASRSWGVNYGYTF.

Remarks on this clonotype: The junction departs from germline at one end; a sequencing error may be responsible. The chain couples TRBV11-2 to TRBJ1-6; D is perhaps TRBD1 (6 bases). Germline values: CDR1 SGHAT, CDR2 FQNNGV. The CDR3 totals 16 residues. The CDR3 sequence is CAISFSGHDYNSPLHF. The DNA of the CDR3 is TGTGCCATCAGCTTCTCGGGACACGACTATAACTCACCCCTCCACTTT.

For this clonotype: Being one base from a much bigger clone, this may be a read error. The chain couples TRBV28 to TRBJ1-5; D possibly corresponds to TRBD1 (6 bases). In germline, CDR1 is MDHEN, CDR2 SYDVKM. Trimming removed 6 bases from V and 15 bases from J, with 21 bases in between. This CDR3 comprises 13 residues. The CDR3 here is CASRPNLRGQAHF. The CDR3 nucleotides are TGTGCCAGCAGACCAAATCTCAGGGGCCAGGCGCATTTT.

A remark on this clonotype: Compared with germline, one end of the junction differs, possibly owing to a read error. The V and J genes are TRBV11-3 and TRBJ2-5, with TRBD2 identical over 9 bases. This CDR3 has 17 amino acids. Looked up from germline, CDR1 is SGHNT and CDR2 is YENEEA. For the CDR3, the DNA is TGTGTCAGCAGCTTATCGGCTAGCGGGGATTTACAAGGGACCCAGTACTTC. Its translation is CVSSLSASGDLQGTQYF.

This clonotype came up once. A junction boundary mismatches the germline segment, possibly from a read error. The rearrangement joins TRBV11-2 to TRBJ1-6; tentatively, D is TRBD1 (5 bases). From germline, CDR1 is SGHAT and CDR2 FQNNGV. This CDR3 comprises 15 residues. The CDR3 loop reads CASSFGIGVGSPLHF. CDR3 sequence (DNA): TGTGCCAGCAGCTTTGGGATAGGGGTAGGATCACCCCTCCATTTT.